Detailed here is one T cell receptor (beta chain). Antigen: not known. The source of the sample is a study of T cell repertoires in ileal Crohn's disease. Study results and caveats: Compared with CD4 T cells, sorted CD8 cells carried more expanded clones. Clonality above 26.8% at surgery always came with endoscopic recurrence.

Assay: immunoSEQ multiplex PCR; the TCRdb copy retains only in-frame clones and omits some. The table shows about 5,500 clones, with about four fifths occurring only once. Germline V gene lookup returns CDR1 MDHEN and CDR2 SYDVKM. This CDR3 region has 15 residues. Trimming cost V 10 bases and J 0 bases; bases outside gene matches: 11. The chain combines TRBV28 with TRBJ2-7; 8 nucleotides match TRBD1. Sequencing was carried out using ileal tissue. The sequence was collected from an adult with Crohn's disease. The CDR3 sequence: CATTAADRVSYEQYF. As DNA, the CDR3 is TGTGCCACCACCGCGGCGGACAGGGTCTCCTACGAGCAGTACTTC.